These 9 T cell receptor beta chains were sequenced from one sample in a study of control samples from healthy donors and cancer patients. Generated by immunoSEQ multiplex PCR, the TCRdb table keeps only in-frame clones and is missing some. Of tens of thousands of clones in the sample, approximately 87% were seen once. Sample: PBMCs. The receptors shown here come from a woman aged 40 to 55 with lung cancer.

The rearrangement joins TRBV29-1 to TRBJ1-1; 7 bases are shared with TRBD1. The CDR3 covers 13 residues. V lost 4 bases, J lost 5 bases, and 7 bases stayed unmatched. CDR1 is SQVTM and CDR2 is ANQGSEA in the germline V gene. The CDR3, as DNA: TGCAGCGTTGTTCAGGGGGGAGGGACTGAAGCTTTCTTT. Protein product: CSVVQGGGTEAFF.

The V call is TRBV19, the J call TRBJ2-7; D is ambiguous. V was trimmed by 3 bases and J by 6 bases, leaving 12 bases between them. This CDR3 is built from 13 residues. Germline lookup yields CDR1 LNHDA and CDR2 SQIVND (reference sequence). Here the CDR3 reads CASSIGALGEQYF. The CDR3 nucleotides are TGTGCCAGTAGTATCGGCGCCCTGGGCGAGCAGTACTTC.

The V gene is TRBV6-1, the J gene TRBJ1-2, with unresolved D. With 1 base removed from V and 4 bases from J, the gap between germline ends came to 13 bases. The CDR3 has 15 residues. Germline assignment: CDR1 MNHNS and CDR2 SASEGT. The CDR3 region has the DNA TGTGCCAGCAGTGAAGGAAGCCCCGGAACCTATGGCTACACCTTC. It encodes CASSEGSPGTYGYTF.

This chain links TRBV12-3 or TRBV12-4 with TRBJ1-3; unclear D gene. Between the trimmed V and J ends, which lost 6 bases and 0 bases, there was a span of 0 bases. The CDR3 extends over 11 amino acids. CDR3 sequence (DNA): TGTGCCAGCAGCTCTGGAAACACCATATATTTT. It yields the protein CASSSGNTIYF.

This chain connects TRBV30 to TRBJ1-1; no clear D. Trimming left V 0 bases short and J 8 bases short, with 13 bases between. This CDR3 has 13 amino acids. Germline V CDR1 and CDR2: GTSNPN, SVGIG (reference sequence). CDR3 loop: CAWSVKYSYEAFF. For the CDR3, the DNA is TGTGCCTGGAGTGTAAAATACAGCTACGAAGCTTTCTTT.

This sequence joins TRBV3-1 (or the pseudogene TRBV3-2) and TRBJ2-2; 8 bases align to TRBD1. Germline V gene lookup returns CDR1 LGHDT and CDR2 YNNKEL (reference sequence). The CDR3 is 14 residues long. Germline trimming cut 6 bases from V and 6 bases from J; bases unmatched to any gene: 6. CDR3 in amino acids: CASSLTGEAGELFF. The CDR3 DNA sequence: TGTGCCAGCAGTCTGACAGGGGAGGCCGGGGAGCTGTTTTTT.

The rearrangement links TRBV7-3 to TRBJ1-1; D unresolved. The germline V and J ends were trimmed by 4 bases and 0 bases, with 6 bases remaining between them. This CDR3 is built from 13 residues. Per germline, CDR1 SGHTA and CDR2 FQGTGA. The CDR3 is CASSWGLNTEAFF. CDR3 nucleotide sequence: TGTGCCAGCAGCTGGGGATTGAACACTGAAGCTTTCTTT.

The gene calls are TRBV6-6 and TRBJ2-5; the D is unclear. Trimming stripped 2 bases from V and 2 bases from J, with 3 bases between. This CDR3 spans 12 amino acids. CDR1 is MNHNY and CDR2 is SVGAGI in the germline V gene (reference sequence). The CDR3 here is CASSYRQETQYF. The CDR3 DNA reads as TGTGCCAGCAGTTACCGTCAAGAGACCCAGTACTTC.

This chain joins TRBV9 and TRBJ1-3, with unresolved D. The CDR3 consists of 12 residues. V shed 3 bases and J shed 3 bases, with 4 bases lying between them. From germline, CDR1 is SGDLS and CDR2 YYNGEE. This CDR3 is CASSANGNTIYF. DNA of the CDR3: TGTGCCAGCAGCGCGAATGGAAACACCATATATTTT.